The sample holds many counts of the clone carrying this TCR beta chain. The antigen remains undetermined. This sample is drawn from a study of T-cell reconstitution after alpha-beta-depleted transplantation in children. Study outcomes and limitations: From surviving recipient T cells and thymic progenitors came the high day-60 TCRbeta diversity observed in some patients. Hyperexpanded clones declined; after one year, newly produced T cells mostly supplied diversity. Two months or so post-transplant, alpha-beta T cells reportedly derived from several hundred expanded graft clones.

CDR1 DFQATT and CDR2 SNEGSKA come from the germline V gene (reference sequence). This CDR3 contains 13 residues. The trim removed 2 bases at V and 3 bases at J, leaving 2 bases unmatched. A TCRbeta library incorporating unique molecular identifiers was prepared. In TCRdb, the PCR reads were re-called with MiXCR into one record per CDR3 protein. The table lists hundreds of thousands of distinct CDR3 sequences, about a tenth of them singletons, with 28% in the top ten. The source was PBMCs, collected before TCRalphabeta/CD19-depleted stem cell transplant. This clonotype was sampled from a child under two years old with acute myeloid leukemia, due to receive a stem cell transplant. V is TRBV20-1 and J is TRBJ2-7; 9 positions match TRBD2. The chain's CDR3 is CSARLAGFYEQYF. In DNA, the CDR3 is TGCAGTGCTAGACTAGCGGGATTCTACGAGCAGTACTTC.